Sequencing of this T cell receptor beta chain was carried out in a study of blood T cell repertoires in COVID-19. Study-wide context: Both acute and convalescent COVID-19 samples were obtained from the United States, Italy and Spain. T cells, B-cell-depleted T cells, or PBMCs supplied cDNA or gDNA.

This CDR3 has 13 amino acids. The germline V gene encodes CDR1 MNHEY and CDR2 SVGAGI. Trimming shortened V by 11 bases and J by 0 bases, and 12 bases separated the two germline ends. Source study methods: Amplification with reference gene primers provided the estimates of nucleated cell counts. Data came from immunoSEQ multiplex PCR; TCRdb stores just in-frame clones and leaves some out. That table is the source of V, J and clone size, and D and trimming were worked out from the DNA. Seen here are approximately 200,000 clones, roughly 87% observed once, and the top ten hold 1.9%. The sample comprised peripheral blood. The V and J genes are TRBV6-5 and TRBJ2-3, with a tentative D call TRBD1 (5 bases). The receptor was derived from a man aged 35 to 55 with active or convalescent COVID-19. DNA for the CDR3: TGTGCCGGCCGACAGACCAGCACAGATACGCAGTATTTT. The encoded protein is CAGRQTSTDTQYF.